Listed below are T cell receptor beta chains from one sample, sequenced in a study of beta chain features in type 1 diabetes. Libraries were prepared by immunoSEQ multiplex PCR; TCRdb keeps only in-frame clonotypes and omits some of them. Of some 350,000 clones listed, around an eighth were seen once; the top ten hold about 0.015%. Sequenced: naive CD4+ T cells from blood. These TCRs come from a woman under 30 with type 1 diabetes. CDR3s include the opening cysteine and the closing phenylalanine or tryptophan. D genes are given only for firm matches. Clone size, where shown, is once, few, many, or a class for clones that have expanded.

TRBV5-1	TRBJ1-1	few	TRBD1	CASSATGMNTEAFF	TGCGCCAGCAGCGCGACAGGGATGAACACTGAAGCTTTCTTT
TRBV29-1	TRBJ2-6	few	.	CSVYAQGRHPGANVLTF	TGCAGCGTTTATGCGCAGGGAAGGCACCCTGGGGCCAACGTCCTGACTTTC
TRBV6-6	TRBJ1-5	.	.	CASSYPGSSNQPQHF	TGTGCCAGCAGTTATCCGGGGAGCAGCAATCAGCCCCAGCATTTT
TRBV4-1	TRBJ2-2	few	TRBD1	CASSRWDREVGGTGELFF	TGCGCCAGCAGCCGCTGGGACAGGGAAGTTGGTGGCACCGGGGAGCTGTTTTTT
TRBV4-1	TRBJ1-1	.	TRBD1	CASSFPVGQGFLAFF	TGCGCCAGCAGCTTCCCCGTAGGACAGGGGTTCTTGGCTTTCTTT
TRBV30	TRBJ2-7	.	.	CAWSLTVYEQYF	TGTGCCTGGAGTCTGACAGTCTACGAGCAGTACTTC
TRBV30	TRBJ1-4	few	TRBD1	CAWSPGTGAGEKLFF	TGTGCCTGGAGTCCCGGGACAGGGGCCGGTGAAAAACTGTTTTTT
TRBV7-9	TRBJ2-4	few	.	CASSFPSGTGNIQYF	TGTGCCAGCAGCTTCCCATCCGGGACTGGAAACATTCAGTACTTC
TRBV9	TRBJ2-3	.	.	CASSVEPGADTQYF	TGTGCCAGCAGCGTAGAACCAGGGGCAGATACGCAGTATTTT
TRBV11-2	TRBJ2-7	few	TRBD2	CASSLDSSGTLTYEQYF	TGTGCCAGCAGCTTAGATTCTAGCGGGACACTTACCTACGAGCAGTACTTC
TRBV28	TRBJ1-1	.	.	CASRVRQEYEAFF	TGTGCCAGCAGAGTGAGACAGGAGTATGAAGCTTTCTTT
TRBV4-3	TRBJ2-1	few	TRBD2	CASSRTGLAGYNEQFF	TGCGCCAGCTCCAGAACGGGACTAGCGGGCTACAATGAGCAGTTCTTC
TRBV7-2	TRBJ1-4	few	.	CASSLDSHEKLFF	TGTGCCAGCAGCTTGGACAGCCATGAAAAACTGTTTTTT
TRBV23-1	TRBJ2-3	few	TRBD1	CASSQPTGGADTQYF	TGCGCCAGCAGTCAGCCGACAGGGGGCGCAGATACGCAGTATTTT
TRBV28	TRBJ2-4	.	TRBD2	CASSFFPGGLAKNIQYF	TGTGCCAGCAGTTTTTTCCCGGGGGGATTAGCCAAAAACATTCAGTACTTC
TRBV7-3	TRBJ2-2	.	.	CASSLITGDGAGELFF	TGTGCCAGCAGCTTAATAACCGGGGATGGGGCCGGGGAGCTGTTTTTT
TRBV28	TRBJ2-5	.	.	CASSGTETQYF	TGTGCCAGCTCGGGTACGGAGACCCAGTACTTC
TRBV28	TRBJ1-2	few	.	CASSLGLRRYNYGYTF	TGTGCCAGCAGTTTGGGGCTTAGGCGTTATAACTATGGCTACACCTTC
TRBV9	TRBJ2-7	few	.	CASSVGQGGYYEQYF	TGTGCCAGCAGCGTAGGGCAGGGAGGATACTACGAGCAGTACTTC
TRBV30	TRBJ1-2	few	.	CAWSPGQSHGYTF	TGTGCCTGGAGTCCTGGACAGAGCCATGGCTACACCTTC
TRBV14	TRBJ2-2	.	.	CASSRIQQGYTGELFF	TGTGCCAGCAGCAGAATTCAACAGGGATACACCGGGGAGCTGTTTTTT
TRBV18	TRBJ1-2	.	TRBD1	CASSPLGQAHLTNYGYTF	TGTGCCAGCTCACCACTGGGACAGGCTCATTTGACTAACTATGGCTACACCTTC
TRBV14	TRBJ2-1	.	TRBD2	CASSTGTSAIYEQFF	TGTGCCAGCAGCACCGGGACTAGCGCCATATATGAGCAGTTCTTC
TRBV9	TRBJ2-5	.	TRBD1	CASSPDRGRLPETQYF	TGTGCCAGCAGCCCAGACAGGGGGCGCCTCCCAGAGACCCAGTACTTC
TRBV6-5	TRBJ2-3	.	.	CASSYSLATDTQYF	TGTGCCAGCAGTTACTCCCTAGCCACAGATACGCAGTATTTT
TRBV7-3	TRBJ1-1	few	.	CASSLTLGLTNTEAFF	TGTGCCAGCAGCTTAACCCTGGGACTCACGAACACTGAAGCTTTCTTT
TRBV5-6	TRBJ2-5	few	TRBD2	CASSLQRERMETQYF	TGTGCCAGCAGCCTCCAGCGGGAACGGATGGAGACCCAGTACTTC
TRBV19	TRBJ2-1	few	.	CASSIIKAGRNEQFF	TGTGCCAGTAGTATAATAAAGGCGGGGAGGAATGAGCAGTTCTTC